The entry below gives a single T cell receptor (beta chain) sequence along with its context. Its antigen is not identified. Relative to the germline gene, one junction end is altered; a read error may explain this. These data are taken from a study of tumor-infiltrating lymphocytes in primary liver carcinoma. On the study more broadly: Resecting the tumor surgically was how the patients' primary liver carcinoma was treated. Samples gave roughly 3.5 to 7.5 million productive TCRbeta reads, similar across tissue types. Findings and limits, study-wide: Tumors reached a significantly greater top-250-clone fraction than blood did (p = 0.039).

The study extracted blood RNA from unsorted whole blood and also extracted germline DNA. Synthesis of TCR beta cDNA was carried out from about 0.55 ug total RNA with a constant-region primer. Nested multiplex PCR, run for three rounds with slightly modified ARM-PCR, yielded TCR beta libraries. MiXCR, run by TCRdb on the multiplex PCR reads, gives a single entry per CDR3 protein. The data hold around 330,000 distinct CDR3 sequences, with around three fifths observed a single time. Sample: peripheral blood. This TCR was recovered from a woman in her twenties or thirties with primary liver carcinoma and hepatitis B virus infection.

The CDR3 sequence is CAGSYADRPNQPQHF. The CDR3 nucleotides read TGTGCCGGCAGCTATGCAGACCGACCAAATCAGCCCCAGCATTTT. The chain has TRBV7-9 and TRBJ1-5; D unresolved. This CDR3 has 15 residues. CDR1 is SEHNR, CDR2 FQNEAQ, per germline (reference sequence).